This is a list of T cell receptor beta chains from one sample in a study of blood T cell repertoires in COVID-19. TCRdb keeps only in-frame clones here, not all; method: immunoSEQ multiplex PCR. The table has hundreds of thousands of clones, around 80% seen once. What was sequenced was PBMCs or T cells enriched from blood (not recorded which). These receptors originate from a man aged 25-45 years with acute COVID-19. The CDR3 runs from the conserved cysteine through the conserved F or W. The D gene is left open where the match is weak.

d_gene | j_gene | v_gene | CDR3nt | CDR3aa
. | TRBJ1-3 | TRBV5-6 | TGTGCCAGCAGCCGGAGGACAGTGGGAAACACCATATATTTT | CASSRRTVGNTIYF
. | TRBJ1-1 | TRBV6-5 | TGTGCCAGCAGTTTCGGCCGGGGTACTTCTGAAGCTTTCTTT | CASSFGRGTSEAFF
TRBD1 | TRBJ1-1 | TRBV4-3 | TGCGCCAGCAGCCAGGGACAGGTAATGAACACTGAAGCTTTCTTT | CASSQGQVMNTEAFF
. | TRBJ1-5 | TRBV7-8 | TGTGCCAGCAGCTTATACAGGACGAGCAATCAGCCCCAGCATTTT | CASSLYRTSNQPQHF
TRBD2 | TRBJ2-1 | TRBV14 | TGTGCCAGCAGCCAAGAGATGCAGGGGCTAGCGGGAGTCGTGGATGAGCAGTTCTTC | CASSQEMQGLAGVVDEQFF
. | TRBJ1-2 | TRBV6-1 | TGTGCCAGCAGTGAAGGGGCAGGGCGCCGCGGCTACACCTTC | CASSEGAGRRGYTF
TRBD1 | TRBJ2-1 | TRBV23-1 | TGCGCCAGCAGTCAACCCGGGACAGGGAGGAATGAGCAGTTCTTC | CASSQPGTGRNEQFF
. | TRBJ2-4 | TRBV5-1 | TGCGCCAGCAGCTCGAGGGACCGGGGGAACATTCAGTACTTC | CASSSRDRGNIQYF
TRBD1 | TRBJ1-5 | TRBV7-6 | TGTGCCAGCAGCTTGGGGCAGGGGGTAAATCAGCCCCAGCATTTT | CASSLGQGVNQPQHF
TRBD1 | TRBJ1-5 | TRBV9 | TGTGCCAGCAGCGAGACAGGGTCTAATCAGCCCCAGCATTTT | CASSETGSNQPQHF
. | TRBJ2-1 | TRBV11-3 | TGTGCCAGCAGCTTAGTAGCGCTCGGACCGGGGGATGAGCAGTTCTTC | CASSLVALGPGDEQFF